This T cell receptor beta chain emerged from a study of blood T cell repertoires in COVID-19. The CDR3 has 14 amino acids. Germline V lookup: CDR1 SGHRS, CDR2 YFSETQ. Between the trimmed V and J ends, which lost 7 bases and 3 bases, there was a span of 16 bases. The method was immunoSEQ multiplex PCR; TCRdb's version includes in-frame clones alone and lacks a portion of them. Here the sample spans approximately 270,000 clones, approximately 85% being singletons. Source material: peripheral blood. The sequence was obtained from a human donor with COVID-19, enrolled during active disease. The donor label of this sample is uncertain. This sequence joins TRBV5-1 and TRBJ1-2; perhaps TRBD1 as D (6 bases). DNA for the CDR3: TGCGCCAGCTTCCTGACGCCAGGGGACTATGGCTACACCTTC. Its protein product is CASFLTPGDYGYTF.